This entry features one TCR beta chain sequence. The data originate from a study of technical replicates of blood from several donors. Assay used: immunoSEQ multiplex PCR; TCRdb lists only in-frame clones, some missing. In the table there are tens of thousands of clones, about 95% of which are singletons. With 5 bases clipped from V and 7 bases from J, the junction kept 8 bases outside the gene matches. This CDR3 contains 15 residues. The V gene's germline CDR1 is SGHTA and CDR2 FQGTGA. The chain links TRBV7-3 to TRBJ2-2; TRBD2 matches 9 bases. Sequenced material: T cells isolated from PBMCs. The sequence was collected from a human donor in good health. Here the CDR3 DNA reads TGTGCCAGCAGCCCCGCTGGTAGCGGGGGCGGGGAGCTGTTTTTT. It yields the protein CASSPAGSGGGELFF. Using reference TRBV7-3 and TRBJ2-2 for the parts outside the CDR3, the full variable domain is GAGVSQTPSNKVTEKGKYVELRCDPISGHTALYWYRQSLGQGPEFLIYFQGTGAADDSGLPNDRFFAVRPEGSVSTLKIQRTERGDSAVYLCASSPAGSGGGELFFGEGSRLTVL.